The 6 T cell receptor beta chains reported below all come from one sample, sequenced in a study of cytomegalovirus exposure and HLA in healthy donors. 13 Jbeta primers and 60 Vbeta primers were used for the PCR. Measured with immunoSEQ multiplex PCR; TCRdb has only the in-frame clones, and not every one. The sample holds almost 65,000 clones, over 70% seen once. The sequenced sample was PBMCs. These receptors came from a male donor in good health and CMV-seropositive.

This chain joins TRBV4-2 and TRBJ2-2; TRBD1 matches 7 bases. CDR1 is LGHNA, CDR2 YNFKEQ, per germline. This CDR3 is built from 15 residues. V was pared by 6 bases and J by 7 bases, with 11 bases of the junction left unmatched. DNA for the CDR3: TGTGCCAGCAGAGACCGCAGACAGGGTCTCGGGGAGCTGTTTTTT. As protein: CASRDRRQGLGELFF.

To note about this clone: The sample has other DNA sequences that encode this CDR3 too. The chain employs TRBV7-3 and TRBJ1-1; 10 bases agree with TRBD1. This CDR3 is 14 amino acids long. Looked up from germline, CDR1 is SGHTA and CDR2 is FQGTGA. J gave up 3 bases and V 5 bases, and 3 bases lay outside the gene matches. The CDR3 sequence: CASSQGQGHTEAFF. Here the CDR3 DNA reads TGTGCCAGCAGCCAGGGACAGGGGCACACTGAAGCTTTCTTT.

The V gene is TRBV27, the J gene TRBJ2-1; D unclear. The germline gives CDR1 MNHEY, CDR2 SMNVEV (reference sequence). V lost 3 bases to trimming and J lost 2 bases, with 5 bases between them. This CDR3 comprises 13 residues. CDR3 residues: CASSFSTYNEQFF. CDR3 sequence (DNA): TGTGCCAGCAGTTTCTCTACCTACAATGAGCAGTTCTTC.

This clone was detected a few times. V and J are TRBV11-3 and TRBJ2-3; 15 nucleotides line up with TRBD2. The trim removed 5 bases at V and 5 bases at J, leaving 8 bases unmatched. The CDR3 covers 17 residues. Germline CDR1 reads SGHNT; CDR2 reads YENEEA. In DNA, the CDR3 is TGTGCCAGCAGCCCTCGGACTAGCGGGGGGGCAGGAGATACGCAGTATTTT. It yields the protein CASSPRTSGGAGDTQYF.

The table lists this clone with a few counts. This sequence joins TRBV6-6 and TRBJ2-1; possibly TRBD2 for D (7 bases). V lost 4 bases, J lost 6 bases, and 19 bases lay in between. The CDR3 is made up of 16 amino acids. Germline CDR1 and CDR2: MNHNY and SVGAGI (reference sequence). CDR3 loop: CASSWRTGGRGNEQFF. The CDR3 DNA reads TGTGCCAGCAGTTGGCGGACCGGGGGGCGCGGCAATGAGCAGTTCTTC.

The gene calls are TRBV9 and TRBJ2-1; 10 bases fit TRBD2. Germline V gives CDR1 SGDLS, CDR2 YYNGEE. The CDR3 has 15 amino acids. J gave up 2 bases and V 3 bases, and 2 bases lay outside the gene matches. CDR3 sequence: CASSALAGAYNEQFF. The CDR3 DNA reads TGTGCCAGCAGCGCCCTAGCGGGGGCCTACAATGAGCAGTTCTTC. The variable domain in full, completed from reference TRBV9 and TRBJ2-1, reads DSGVTQTPKHLITATGQRVTLRCSPRSGDLSVYWYQQSLDQGLQFLIQYYNGEERAKGNILERFSAQQFPDLHSELNLSSLELGDSALYFCASSALAGAYNEQFFGPGTRLTVL.